This T cell receptor beta chain came from a study of CD8 T cells in ankylosing spondylitis (dated by TCRdb to about 2017). Context from the whole study: The study set out to find disease-linked TCR variants by profiling T cell receptor beta repertoires in ankylosing spondylitis patients and healthy donors. The full study cohort comprised 20 to 30 ankylosing spondylitis patients and roughly 110 healthy donors. Peripheral blood was sampled, and synovial fluid was additionally collected from ankylosing spondylitis patients. What the research found in general, with its limitations: The disease-linked clones showed a CD8+ phenotype and occurred at relatively low frequencies in peripheral blood. The disease-linked clones were reported as significantly enriched in matched synovial fluid samples from ankylosing spondylitis patients. Some of the motif variants had been reported before in the synovial fluid and blood of reactive arthritis patients, a finding that suggests common disease-initiation mechanisms. A TCR beta motif made up of 7 to 9 highly homologous amino acid variants appeared to be characteristic of blood from ankylosing spondylitis patients.

A note on this clonotype: No cognate antigen has been identified for it. Per-nucleotide qualities are absent, and no much larger clonotype sits a single base away.

Sequenced on an Illumina HiSeq 2500. Quantitative 5'-RACE with molecular barcodes was the method used to prepare the TCR beta libraries. Under the source paper's analysis protocol: A new computational method, built on a probabilistic model of VDJ rearrangement, was used to identify disease-linked TCR variants. Using fastp trimming at Q25 and MiXCR clonotype assembly, TCRdb reanalyzed the public sequencing data and kept in-frame beta chains. When rows share a CDR3 protein, they turn into one entry using the most common DNA and genes. TCRdb, rather than the study authors, made the V and J calls. The sample records approximately 300,000 distinct CDR3 sequences, around 7.6% of which are singletons. The ten most abundant clones make up 14% to 15% of the sample. Trimming accounts for 6 bases at V and 10 bases at J, while the number of junction bases matched to no gene is 12. Taken from the germline V gene, the CDR1 and CDR2 loops are SGHAT and FQNNGV. The CDR3 starts with the cysteine, ends with the phenylalanine, and has 15 residues. Here the CDR3 DNA is all that survives: 45 bases in frame from base 1.

The specimen sequenced was blood, either unsorted or a sorted T cell fraction (not recorded which). The receptor was derived from a male donor with ankylosing spondylitis. The chain links TRBV11-2 with TRBJ1-4; 9 of the junction bases match TRBD1. The DNA sequence follows: TGTGCCAGCAGAAAAGTGGGACAGGGAGGACGAAAACTGTTTTTT. Its protein product is CASRKVGQGGRKLFF.